This TCR beta chain came from a study of identical twins. Study-wide results and caveats: Clonotypes of the beta chain that were abundant in cord blood carried fewer insertions (memory repertoires showed none). The study drew conclusions from cross-sectional statistical analysis, not from following the same donors.

TCRdb reprocessed the 5' RACE reads with MiXCR, giving one entry per CDR3 protein. Of hundreds of thousands of distinct CDR3 sequences in the sample, about 18% were seen once. With 6 bases removed from V and 3 bases from J, the gap between germline ends came to 20 bases. The CDR3 spans 16 residues. About this clonotype itself: What it binds is unknown.

These data were likewise used in another study, on T cells expressing NK-cell markers. That work adds: Within several experiments, an anti-gamma-delta TCR antibody kept the sorting limited to alpha-beta TCR T cells.

The chain combines TRBV12-3 or TRBV12-4 with TRBJ2-5; D possibly matches TRBD1 or TRBD2 (6 bases each). The clonotype originates from a woman aged 18 to 35 in good health. Specimen: PBMCs. CDR3 region: CASSRGGTTGEETQYF. In DNA form, the CDR3 reads TGTGCCAGCAGCCGCGGCGGGACAACTGGGGAAGAGACCCAGTACTTC.